This T cell receptor beta chain stems from a study of T-cell memory formation after mild COVID-19 (dated by TCRdb to the early 2020s). Notes on the research overall: TCR sequence clusters from the two donors were found to be largely donor specific. T-cell clones expanding and contracting after mild COVID-19 in a couple of donors were tracked by longitudinal TCRalpha and TCRbeta repertoire sequencing. Two young, previously healthy adult volunteers, one female and one male, were included in the cohort.

The germline V gene gives CDR1 as SNHLY and CDR2 as FYNNEI. The CDR3, cysteine through phenylalanine, is 15 amino acids long. CDR3 DNA is the only sequence kept; it has 45 bases, read in frame from the first base. Ficoll-Paque density gradient centrifugation was the method used to isolate PBMCs. Instrument used: Illumina NovaSeq 6000. Using 5'RACE with constant-segment primers, TCRalpha and TCRbeta cDNA libraries were constructed, with sample barcodes and unique molecular identifiers added in the process. Trizol reagent was used to extract RNA from every sample. Amplification of the libraries took two PCR steps, and the second step added a second sample barcode plus Illumina TruSeq adapters. The libraries were sequenced on an Illumina NovaSeq using 2 x 150 bp paired-end reads. The source study handled its data this way. The reads were demultiplexed and collapsed into UMI-guided consensus sequences using migec v1.2.7. Using mixcr v2.1.11, UMI consensuses were aligned to TRA and TRB V and J templates and then assembled into clonotypes. Expanded or contracted clonotypes were those called significant by both edgeR and NoisET, with noise models trained on biological replicates. For edgeR calls, the thresholds were a false discovery rate-adjusted p below 0.01 and a log2 fold-change of 1. PCA with hierarchical clustering of max-normalized trajectories of the 1000 most abundant clonotypes was used as exploratory dynamics analysis. Each responding clone was given a CD4 or CD8 phenotype based on the CD4+ and CD8+ repertoires, which had been sequenced separately. TCRdb redid the processing of the public reads, applying fastp at Q25 and MiXCR, and retained in-frame beta chains. Here each entry gathers all rows of one CDR3 protein and keeps the most common genes and DNA. The V and J calls here are based on TCRdb, not the publication. The sample table records about 470,000 distinct CDR3 sequences; about 23% of these occur just once. Of the sample, approximately 13% falls within the top ten clones.

Overall results and qualifications from the work: The study included only a couple of mild cases, and larger cohorts that include severe cases with pre-infection samples were judged to be necessary. The detection of some responding clones in pre-infection memory suggests that pre-existing cross-reactive memory T cells joined the SARS-CoV-2 response. Contracting CD4+ clones appeared mostly in the CM and EM memory subsets, whereas CD8+ clones were enriched in EMRA. The second-wave clones that peaked on day 37 were not confirmed to be SARS-CoV-2 specific. From day 15 to 85, contracting clones showed balanced CD4/CD8 phenotypes, whereas a second wave of clones that expanded from day 15 to 37 leaned towards CD4+.

About this clonotype itself: This clone's antigen is unknown. At one end the junction does not follow the germline gene, possibly because of a read error.

This TCR came from an adult woman who had mild COVID-19 (a few samples of this study predate the infection). The sample titles of this study are shuffled in the database, so cell type and time point are left out; the donor was told from shared clones. The sequenced material came from PBMCs or a T cell subset sorted from them (not recorded which). Recombination linked TRBV2 to TRBJ2-7; 8 middle bases align to TRBD1. The CDR3 is CASSEGNRGNYEQYF. The DNA is as follows: TGTGCCAGCAGCGAAGGGAACAGGGGGAACTACGAGCAGTACTTC.